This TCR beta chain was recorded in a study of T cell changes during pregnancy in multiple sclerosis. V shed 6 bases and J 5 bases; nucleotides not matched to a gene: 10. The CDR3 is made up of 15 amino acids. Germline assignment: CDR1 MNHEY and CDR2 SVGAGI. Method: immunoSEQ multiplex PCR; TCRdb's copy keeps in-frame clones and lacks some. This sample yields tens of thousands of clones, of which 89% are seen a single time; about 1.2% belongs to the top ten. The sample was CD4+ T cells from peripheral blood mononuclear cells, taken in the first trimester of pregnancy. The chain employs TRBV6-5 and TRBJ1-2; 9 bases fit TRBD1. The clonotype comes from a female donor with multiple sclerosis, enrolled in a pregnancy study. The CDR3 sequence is CASSGDRDNFYGYTF. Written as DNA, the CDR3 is TGTGCCAGCAGCGGGGACAGGGATAATTTTTATGGCTACACCTTC.